Presented here are 12 T cell receptor beta chains from one specimen sequenced in a study of Ad26.COV2.S vaccination and SARS-CoV-2 variants. Assay used: immunoSEQ multiplex PCR; TCRdb lists only in-frame clones, some missing. The sample consists of some 330,000 clones, 85% to 90% of them appearing once. Described treatment: around 19 received Ad26.COV2.S at low or high dose, single or two shots; about five received placebo; per-sample allocation not given. Samples were taken on day 63 after the first vaccine or placebo injection. The starting material was peripheral blood, obtained in a trial of Ad26.COV2.S vaccine versus placebo. The receptors come from a person aged 18-60 years who received the Ad26.COV2.S COVID-19 vaccine or a placebo.

The CDR3 region is CAWGTAHNYGYTF. The CDR3 nucleotides are TGTGCCTGGGGGACGGCCCATAACTATGGCTACACCTTC. This sequence joins TRBV30 and TRBJ1-2; D is perhaps TRBD1 (5 bases). V was trimmed by 5 bases and J by 1 base, leaving 11 bases between them. CDR1 GTSNPN and CDR2 SVGIG come from the germline V gene (reference sequence). This CDR3 has 13 residues.

This chain links TRBV5-5 with TRBJ2-3; TRBD1 or TRBD2 may be the D gene (6 bases each). V lost 0 bases to trimming and J lost 2 bases, with 13 bases between them. Germline CDR1 is SGHKS and CDR2 is YYEKEE (reference sequence). The CDR3 runs to 16 residues. CDR3 residues: CASSLGGARPTDTQYF. In DNA, the CDR3 is TGTGCCAGCAGCTTGGGGGGGGCCAGACCCACAGATACGCAGTATTTT. Based on the CDR3 plus reference TRBV5-5 and TRBJ2-3, the full variable domain is DAGVTQSPTHLIKTRGQQVTLRCSPISGHKSVSWYQQVLGQGPQFIFQYYEKEERGRGNFPDRFSARQFPNYSSELNVNALLLGDSALYLCASSLGGARPTDTQYFGPGTRLTVL.

The chain uses TRBV27 and TRBJ1-6, with D uncertain. This CDR3 contains 13 residues. Germline V gene sequence: CDR1 MNHEY, CDR2 SMNVEV (reference sequence). Trimming stripped 3 bases from V and 12 bases from J, with 12 bases between. The CDR3 DNA reads TGTGCCAGCAGTTTGCTGAGGGCCGAACCCCTCCACTTT. Its protein is CASSLLRAEPLHF.

The chain is built from TRBV5-1 and TRBJ1-2; 8 nucleotides match TRBD1. The CDR3 is made up of 17 amino acids. CDR1 is SGHRS and CDR2 is YFSETQ in the germline V gene. V shed 4 bases, J shed 5 bases, and the junction held 16 bases outside the gene matches. DNA for the CDR3: TGCGCCAGCAGCCCGCAACTACAGGGGGAGCCCGGTTATGGCTACACCTTC. Translated, it gives CASSPQLQGEPGYGYTF.

The chain combines TRBV7-3 with TRBJ2-3, with no clear D. Per the germline V gene, CDR1 is SGHTA and CDR2 is FQGTGA. This CDR3 spans 14 amino acids. V dropped 4 bases and J dropped 2 bases, with 10 bases sitting between them. The CDR3 DNA reads as TGTGCCAGCAGCTCCCAGTGGTCCACAGATACGCAGTATTTT. Protein: CASSSQWSTDTQYF. Full variable domain (rest looked up from reference TRBV7-3 and TRBJ2-3): GAGVSQTPSNKVTEKGKYVELRCDPISGHTALYWYRQSLGQGPEFLIYFQGTGAADDSGLPNDRFFAVRPEGSVSTLKIQRTERGDSAVYLCASSSQWSTDTQYFGPGTRLTVL.

The CDR3 region is CASSLQAGFLPQHF. CDR3 DNA sequence: TGTGCCAGCAGTCTACAAGCAGGGTTTCTTCCCCAGCATTTT. This sequence joins TRBV27 and TRBJ1-5, with D possibly matching TRBD1 (5 bases). The V gene lost 5 bases and the J gene lost 10 bases, with 18 bases spanning the gap. The CDR3 runs 14 residues. Germline assignment: CDR1 MNHEY and CDR2 SMNVEV (reference sequence).

The genes are TRBV10-2 and TRBJ2-3; TRBD2 matches 11 bases. V was pared by 2 bases and J by 6 bases, with 4 bases of the junction left unmatched. The CDR3 is 15 residues long. Germline V gene lookup returns CDR1 WSHSY and CDR2 SAAADI. DNA of the CDR3: TGCGCCAGCAGTGAGGTAGCGGGAGGGTGGGATACGCAGTATTTT. Encoded protein: CASSEVAGGWDTQYF.

The chain couples TRBV3-1 (or the pseudogene TRBV3-2) to TRBJ2-7; no reliable D call. Trimming removed 1 base from V and 0 bases from J, with 10 bases in between. Germline values: CDR1 LGHDT, CDR2 YNNKEL (reference sequence). This CDR3 has 15 amino acids. The CDR3 sequence is CASSQVWASSYEQYF. For the CDR3, the DNA is TGTGCCAGCAGCCAAGTTTGGGCCAGCTCCTACGAGCAGTACTTC.

This clone was recorded once. The rearrangement uses TRBV30 and TRBJ1-4, with 7 bases fitting TRBD1. The germline V gene has CDR1 GTSNPN and CDR2 SVGIG (reference sequence). Germline trimming cut 5 bases from V and 0 bases from J; bases unmatched to any gene: 9. This CDR3 comprises 16 residues. CDR3 in amino acids: CAWGGQSKATNEKLFF. CDR3 DNA sequence: TGTGCCTGGGGGGGACAGTCCAAAGCAACTAATGAAAAACTGTTTTTT.

V usage is TRBV5-6 and J usage is TRBJ1-2; D unclear. The CDR3 covers 15 residues. From germline, CDR1 is SGHDT and CDR2 YYEEEE. Trimming left V 0 bases short and J 5 bases short, with 14 bases between. CDR3 sequence (DNA): TGTGCCAGCAGCTTGGACAGTCCTATTGGGTATGGCTACACCTTC. This gives the protein CASSLDSPIGYGYTF. The whole variable domain, remainder taken from reference TRBV5-6 and TRBJ1-2, is DAGVTQSPTHLIKTRGQQVTLRCSPKSGHDTVSWYQQALGQGPQFIFQYYEEEERQRGNFPDRFSGHQFPNYSSELNVNALLLGDSALYLCASSLDSPIGYGYTFGSGTRLTVV.

J is TRBJ1-1 and V is TRBV5-6, with D possibly being TRBD1 (5 bases). V was clipped by 2 bases and J by 7 bases, with 12 bases between them. The length of the CDR3 is 13 residues. CDR1 SGHDT and CDR2 YYEEEE come from the germline V gene. Written as DNA, the CDR3 is TGTGCCAGCAGCTTCCTCGGGGCTTTTGAAGCTTTCTTT. Its translation is CASSFLGAFEAFF.

Regarding this clone: A read error may be the cause here, since a much bigger clone is one base away. Other DNA sequences from this sample encode an identical CDR3 as well. The chain combines TRBV18 with TRBJ2-2, with unresolved D. This CDR3 has 12 amino acids. In germline, CDR1 is KGHSH, CDR2 LQKENI. V gave up 1 base and J gave up 4 bases, with 1 base separating them. CDR3 residues: CASSPLTGELFF. The CDR3 DNA follows: TGTGCCAGCTCACCACTCACCGGGGAGCTGTTTTTT. Combining the CDR3 with reference TRBV18 and TRBJ2-2 gives the whole variable domain NAGVMQNPRHLVRRRGQEARLRCSPMKGHSHVYWYRQLPEEGLKFMVYLQKENIIDESGMPKERFSAEFPKEGPSILRIQQVVRGDSAAYFCASSPLTGELFFGEGSRLTVL.